The 30 T cell receptor beta chains below were found in one sample sequenced in a study of T cell changes during pregnancy in multiple sclerosis. Using immunoSEQ multiplex PCR, the repertoire was profiled, and TCRdb retains in-frame clones only, with some absent. The table includes over 40,000 clones, around 90% detected once. Specimen: CD4+ T cells from peripheral blood mononuclear cells, collected in the second trimester of pregnancy. These receptors were taken from a female donor with multiple sclerosis, enrolled in a pregnancy study.

The chain joins TRBV7-9 to TRBJ2-1, with 10 bases that match TRBD2. With V trimmed by 6 bases and J by 8 bases, 10 bases remained unmatched. Per germline, CDR1 SEHNR and CDR2 FQNEAQ (reference sequence). There are 15 residues in the CDR3. DNA for the CDR3: TGTGCCAGCAGGTGGCAGCGGGGGGGGATCGATGAGCAGTTCTTC. Encoded protein: CASRWQRGGIDEQFF.

The V call is TRBV7-9, the J call TRBJ2-5; TRBD2 might be the D (6 bases). The CDR3 loop spans 14 amino acids. Per the germline V gene, CDR1 is SEHNR and CDR2 is FQNEAQ (reference sequence). The ends were cut back, 0 bases at V and 5 bases at J, with 10 bases in the middle. This CDR3 is CASSLATAGETQYF. The CDR3 DNA reads as TGTGCCAGCAGCTTAGCGACGGCGGGGGAGACCCAGTACTTC.

This clone was observed once. The chain recombines TRBV30 with TRBJ2-7, with TRBD1 matching 10 bases. The germline V gene encodes CDR1 GTSNPN and CDR2 SVGIG (reference sequence). There are 15 residues in the CDR3. V was clipped by 3 bases and J by 3 bases; unmatched bases: 8. CDR3 residues: CAWSKGGQGLYEQYF. CDR3 nucleotides: TGTGCCTGGAGCAAAGGGGGACAGGGGCTCTACGAGCAGTACTTC.

This chain links TRBV19 with TRBJ2-4; no reliable D call. This CDR3 spans 13 amino acids. From germline, CDR1 is LNHDA and CDR2 SQIVND (reference sequence). Trimming stripped 4 bases from V and 1 base from J, with 5 bases between. CDR3 DNA sequence: TGTGCCAGTAGTACGGTGGCCAAAAACATTCAGTACTTC. Its protein is CASSTVAKNIQYF. Based on the CDR3 plus reference TRBV19 and TRBJ2-4, the full variable domain is DGGITQSPKYLFRKEGQNVTLSCEQNLNHDAMYWYRQDPGQGLRLIYYSQIVNDFQKGDIAEGYSVSREKKESFPLTVTSAQKNPTAFYLCASSTVAKNIQYFGAGTRLSVL.

This clone was seen once. V and J are TRBV9 and TRBJ2-1; 11 bases align to TRBD2. The CDR3 spans 16 residues. V was clipped by 2 bases and J by 10 bases; unmatched bases: 11. The germline V gene encodes CDR1 SGDLS and CDR2 YYNGEE. CDR3 amino acids: CASSVIPGTSGEEQFF. CDR3 nucleotide sequence: TGTGCCAGCAGCGTTATACCCGGGACTAGCGGAGAGGAGCAGTTCTTC.

V usage is TRBV6-1 and J usage is TRBJ2-3; 10 bases line up with TRBD2. The germline CDR1 and CDR2 sequences are MNHNS and SASEGT. Trimming at V came to 0 bases and at J to 6 bases, leaving 3 bases not matched to a gene. This CDR3 region has 15 residues. CDR3 bases: TGTGCCAGCAGTGAAGCGGGTAGCGGGGGGGATACGCAGTATTTT. Its translation: CASSEAGSGGDTQYF.

The chain recombines TRBV11-2 with TRBJ1-3, with 7 nucleotides matching TRBD1. CDR3 size: 12 residues. The germline V gene encodes CDR1 SGHAT and CDR2 FQNNGV. V trimming: 4 bases; J trimming: 8 bases; junction bases outside the gene matches: 2. The CDR3 sequence is CASSYTGDTIYF. CDR3 coding DNA: TGTGCCAGCAGCTATACAGGGGACACCATATATTTT. The full variable domain, with the rest looked up from reference TRBV11-2 and TRBJ1-3, is EAGVAQSPRYKIIEKRQSVAFWCNPISGHATLYWYQQILGQGPKLLIQFQNNGVVDDSQLPKDRFSAERLKGVDSTLKIQPAKLEDSAVYLCASSYTGDTIYFGEGSWLTVV.

The sample holds one count of this clone. The chain uses TRBV5-1 and TRBJ2-7, with 9 bases identical to TRBD2. Germline CDR1 and CDR2: SGHRS and YFSETQ. The CDR3 covers 15 residues. J lost 3 bases, V lost 2 bases, and 6 bases had no gene match. The CDR3, as DNA: TGCGCCAGCAGCTTAATAGCGGGAGTTATCTACGAGCAGTACTTC. Translated: CASSLIAGVIYEQYF.

The chain is built from TRBV11-3 and TRBJ2-2; D is uncertain. Germline CDR1 reads SGHNT; CDR2 reads YENEEA. The CDR3 has 15 residues. V was pared by 1 base and J by 5 bases, with 11 bases between. Here the CDR3 DNA reads TGTGCCAGCAGCTTAGGCCGAACGGGTACCGGGGAGCTGTTTTTT. The encoded protein is CASSLGRTGTGELFF.

The chain combines TRBV6-5 with TRBJ1-4, with D perhaps TRBD1 (6 bases). The V gene lost 7 bases and the J gene lost 0 bases, with 12 bases spanning the gap. The length of the CDR3 is 15 residues. Germline V gene data show CDR1 as MNHEY and CDR2 as SVGAGI. The CDR3 reads CASTARGTTNEKLFF. CDR3 in DNA: TGTGCCAGCACCGCGAGGGGGACAACTAATGAAAAACTGTTTTTT.

This chain joins TRBV27 and TRBJ2-1; 7 bases are shared with TRBD1. J lost 6 bases, V lost 6 bases, and 5 bases had no gene match. The CDR3 runs to 13 residues. Germline CDR1 MNHEY, CDR2 SMNVEV (reference sequence). CDR3 in amino acids: CASRPTGANEQFF. The CDR3 DNA reads TGTGCCAGCAGACCTACAGGGGCCAATGAGCAGTTCTTC.

This clone was observed a handful of times. The J gene is TRBJ1-5, the V gene TRBV19; possibly TRBD1 for D (5 bases). The CDR3 runs 15 residues. Germline values: CDR1 LNHDA, CDR2 SQIVND (reference sequence). The V end was cut by 7 bases, the J end by 3 bases, with 16 bases between. The CDR3 loop reads CASNAPSTDNQPQHF. Here the CDR3 DNA reads TGTGCCAGTAACGCCCCCTCGACAGACAATCAGCCCCAGCATTTT.

V usage is TRBV19 and J usage is TRBJ1-3; 9 bases match TRBD1. The germline CDR1 and CDR2 sequences are LNHDA and SQIVND (reference sequence). The trim removed 7 bases at V and 4 bases at J, leaving 11 bases unmatched. The CDR3 sequence is 16 residues long. CDR3 nucleotides: TGTGCCAGTACCGTGGGACAGGGAGGAGCCGGAAACACCATATATTTT. Amino acid sequence: CASTVGQGGAGNTIYF.

The chain has TRBV7-8 and TRBJ2-6; D remains ambiguous. In germline, CDR1 is SGHVS, CDR2 FQNEAQ. V lost 1 base, J lost 0 bases, and 16 bases lay in between. There are 19 residues in the CDR3. The CDR3 is CASSLVIPPRGSGANVLTF. In DNA form, the CDR3 reads TGTGCCAGCAGCTTAGTCATTCCCCCAAGAGGCTCTGGGGCCAACGTCCTGACTTTC. The variable domain in full, with the rest retrieved from reference TRBV7-8 and TRBJ2-6, is GAGVSQSPRYKVAKRGQDVALRCDPISGHVSLFWYQQALGQGPEFLTYFQNEAQLDKSGLPSDRFFAERPEGSVSTLKIQRTQQEDSAVYLCASSLVIPPRGSGANVLTFGAGSRLTVL.

The chain uses TRBV29-1 and TRBJ2-7, with D tentatively TRBD1 (6 bases). The ends were cut back, 4 bases at V and 6 bases at J, with 10 bases in the middle. CDR1 and CDR2 (germline): SQVTM, ANQGSEA. The CDR3 is 11 amino acids. CDR3 in amino acids: CSVARGSEQYF. The CDR3 nucleotides are TGCAGCGTTGCCAGGGGTAGCGAGCAGTACTTC.

This sequence joins TRBV6-1 and TRBJ2-5; D is perhaps TRBD1 (6 bases). V was trimmed by 4 bases and J by 4 bases, leaving 19 bases between them. This CDR3 has 16 residues. Germline V gene lookup returns CDR1 MNHNS and CDR2 SASEGT. In nucleotides, the CDR3 is TGTGCCAGCAGTGCGGCAGGGGCAAGGTTTGGAGAGACCCAGTACTTC. Amino acid sequence: CASSAAGARFGETQYF.

The V call is TRBV5-1, the J call TRBJ1-2; D is unclear. This CDR3 spans 14 amino acids. The V gene lost 2 bases and the J gene lost 2 bases, with 10 bases spanning the gap. Germline lookup yields CDR1 SGHRS and CDR2 YFSETQ. The CDR3 reads CASSLNRPNYGYTF. CDR3 nucleotide sequence: TGCGCCAGCAGCTTAAACAGACCCAACTATGGCTACACCTTC.

A single count supports this clone. This chain joins TRBV19 and TRBJ2-7, with D hard to call. Germline lookup yields CDR1 LNHDA and CDR2 SQIVND (reference sequence). This CDR3 is built from 14 residues. The V and J ends lost 4 bases and 0 bases respectively, with 10 bases between them. The CDR3 sequence: CASSRSRSSYEQYF. The CDR3 DNA sequence: TGTGCCAGTAGTAGAAGCCGGAGCTCCTACGAGCAGTACTTC.

The chain has TRBV7-3 and TRBJ2-2, with 8 bases identical to TRBD2. The trim removed 5 bases at V and 4 bases at J, leaving 6 bases unmatched. The CDR3 runs 15 residues. Looked up from germline, CDR1 is SGHTA and CDR2 is FQGTGA. DNA for the CDR3: TGTGCCAGCAGCGAGGACCTAGCGGGCACCGGGGAGCTGTTTTTT. Encoded protein: CASSEDLAGTGELFF.

The chain links TRBV4-1 to TRBJ1-3, with D possibly TRBD1 on 6 matching bases. Germline CDR1 MGHRA, CDR2 YSYEKL. V shed 3 bases and J shed 0 bases, with 9 bases lying between them. The length of the CDR3 is 15 residues. The DNA of the CDR3 is TGCGCCAGCAGCCAGGGGGCACTCTCTGGAAACACCATATATTTT. It codes for CASSQGALSGNTIYF.

CDR3 coding DNA: TGTGCCAGCAGAACTAACCGGGACAGGGATCATGGCTACACCTTC. It encodes CASRTNRDRDHGYTF. The gene calls are TRBV28 and TRBJ1-2, with 9 bases identical to TRBD1. This CDR3 has 15 residues. CDR1 MDHEN and CDR2 SYDVKM come from the germline V gene. V gave up 6 bases and J gave up 6 bases; unmatched junction bases: 11.

The rearrangement uses TRBV6-5 and TRBJ2-3, with D perhaps TRBD2 (6 bases). This CDR3 is 16 amino acids long. Trimming pared 0 bases from V and 2 bases from J, leaving 12 bases between. Looked up from germline, CDR1 is MNHEY and CDR2 is SVGAGI. This CDR3 is CASSYSDYQNTDTQYF. The CDR3 DNA follows: TGTGCCAGCAGTTACTCGGACTACCAAAACACAGATACGCAGTATTTT.

This clone was counted a few times. The V and J genes are TRBV18 and TRBJ2-1; 8 nucleotides line up with TRBD2. This CDR3 region has 15 residues. CDR1 and CDR2 from the germline V gene are KGHSH and LQKENI. V dropped 3 bases and J dropped 6; count of bases not matched to a gene: 7. In DNA, the CDR3 is TGTGCCAGCTCACCGCAGCGGGGGAGTAGCAATGAGCAGTTCTTC. Translating gives CASSPQRGSSNEQFF.

The rearrangement uses TRBV27 and TRBJ2-2; no firm D call. The CDR3 is made up of 14 amino acids. V shed 1 base and J shed 5 bases, with 8 bases lying between them. The germline V gene has CDR1 MNHEY and CDR2 SMNVEV (reference sequence). CDR3 coding DNA: TGTGCCAGCAGTTTATTCACACAAACCGGGGAGCTGTTTTTT. Translating it yields CASSLFTQTGELFF.

The V call is TRBV13, the J call TRBJ1-2; D unclear. This CDR3 is built from 15 residues. Between the trimmed V and J ends, which lost 4 bases and 4 bases, there was a span of 16 bases. CDR1 is PRHDT and CDR2 is FYEKMQ in the germline V gene (reference sequence). CDR3 in DNA: TGTGCCAGCAGCTCACCTTCGACTTATGGCTATGGCTACACCTTC. Translation: CASSSPSTYGYGYTF.

V is TRBV2 and J is TRBJ1-2, with 8 bases aligning to TRBD1. The CDR3 runs 14 residues. Germline V gene lookup returns CDR1 SNHLY and CDR2 FYNNEI. V was clipped by 5 bases and J by 3 bases; unmatched bases: 5. The CDR3 DNA follows: TGTGCCAGCAGTCGGTCAGGGGGCGACTATGGCTACACCTTC. Translated: CASSRSGGDYGYTF.

The chain has TRBV13 and TRBJ2-5, with a possible D match to TRBD2 (6 bases). V lost 5 bases to trimming and J lost 2 bases, with 27 bases between them. The CDR3 covers 19 residues. The germline V gene encodes CDR1 PRHDT and CDR2 FYEKMQ (reference sequence). Here the CDR3 DNA reads TGTGCCAGCAGCCCACGCCGTCGGAGGGAAGCTGGGCGTCAAGAGACCCAGTACTTC. As protein: CASSPRRRREAGRQETQYF.

This rearrangement joins TRBV19 to TRBJ1-4; D unresolved. This CDR3 region has 13 residues. V lost 3 bases and J lost 7, with 9 bases in between. Germline CDR1 reads LNHDA; CDR2 reads SQIVND (reference sequence). Here the CDR3 reads CASSIKTVEKLFF. The DNA of the CDR3 is TGTGCCAGTAGTATTAAAACAGTTGAAAAACTGTTTTTT.

The chain joins TRBV7-2 to TRBJ1-1; TRBD1 matches 7 bases. The CDR3 covers 14 residues. The germline gives CDR1 SGHTA, CDR2 FQGNSA. Losses at the gene ends were 2 bases for V and 5 bases for J; bases not matched to a gene: 5. The CDR3: CASSLSPGQTEAFF. The CDR3 DNA follows: TGTGCCAGCAGCTTATCCCCGGGACAGACTGAAGCTTTCTTT.

The chain has TRBV6-1 and TRBJ1-5; D perhaps matches TRBD1 (6 bases). The germline V gene has CDR1 MNHNS and CDR2 SASEGT. V gave up 2 bases and J gave up 2 bases, with 7 bases separating them. This CDR3 contains 14 residues. The CDR3 reads CASSESGGNQPQHF. CDR3 coding DNA: TGTGCCAGCAGTGAATCAGGGGGCAATCAGCCCCAGCATTTT.